Each of the 10 T cell receptor beta chains below was sequenced from the same sample in a study of PD-1 blockade in classical Hodgkin lymphoma. Here immunoSEQ multiplex PCR was the method, and the copy in TCRdb shows in-frame clones only, minus some. Among around 92,000 clones listed, 83% were seen once. The time point: cycle 4 day 1 (C4D1), after six to seven weeks of nivolumab. No patient escaped relapse after autologous stem cell transplantation, and brentuximab vedotin exposure varied. The material sequenced was peripheral blood mononuclear cells (PBMCs), taken before the fourth cycle of nivolumab. The origin of the receptors is a human donor with classical Hodgkin lymphoma.

This sequence joins TRBV25-1 and TRBJ2-7; maybe TRBD1 (5 bases). This CDR3 is 14 amino acids long. CDR1 and CDR2 (germline): MGHDK, SYGVNS. The germline V and J ends were trimmed by 6 bases and 4 bases, with 16 bases remaining between them. DNA of the CDR3: TGTGCCAGCAGAGAGGACGGACAACTTTACGAGCAGTACTTC. Its protein is CASREDGQLYEQYF.

This chain links TRBV5-5 with TRBJ2-7; TRBD2 agrees at 13 bases. Germline CDR1 and CDR2: SGHKS and YYEKEE (reference sequence). The CDR3 is made up of 14 amino acids. With 4 bases clipped from V and 6 bases from J, the junction kept 4 bases outside the gene matches. The CDR3 protein is CASSGLAGAPEQYF. CDR3 nucleotides: TGTGCCAGCAGCGGACTAGCGGGAGCTCCCGAGCAGTACTTC.

This clone has more than one count but fewer than ten. Other DNA sequences within the sample encode an identical CDR3. This sequence joins TRBV4-2 and TRBJ2-7; perhaps TRBD2 as D (5 bases). The CDR3 runs 14 residues. V was trimmed by 0 bases and J by 1 base, leaving 7 bases between them. In germline, CDR1 is LGHNA, CDR2 YNFKEQ. The CDR3 DNA reads TGTGCCAGCAGCCAAGAGGACTCTTCCTACGAGCAGTACTTC. Its translation is CASSQEDSSYEQYF.

The chain combines TRBV29-1 with TRBJ1-1; no clear D gene. Germline V gene sequence: CDR1 SQVTM, CDR2 ANQGSEA. The CDR3 runs to 14 residues. The V end was cut by 4 bases, the J end by 1 base, with 13 bases between. CDR3 amino acids: CSVGSSVPNTEAFF. In DNA, the CDR3 is TGCAGCGTTGGCAGCTCTGTTCCGAACACTGAAGCTTTCTTT.

J is TRBJ2-7 and V is TRBV9, with 9 bases identical to TRBD1. The germline CDR1 and CDR2 sequences are SGDLS and YYNGEE. The CDR3 has 19 amino acids. Trimming removed 0 bases from V and 0 bases from J; junction bases left unmatched: 13. The CDR3 loop reads CASSVDPGQGGILSYEQYF. The CDR3 DNA sequence: TGTGCCAGCAGCGTAGACCCGGGACAGGGAGGTATCCTCTCCTACGAGCAGTACTTC.

The rearrangement uses TRBV6-5 and TRBJ1-1; D is unresolved. In germline, CDR1 is MNHEY, CDR2 SVGAGI. The CDR3 consists of 14 residues. V was trimmed by 2 bases and J by 1 base, leaving 8 bases between them. The CDR3 DNA reads as TGTGCCAGCAGTTACGAGGTGGAGAACACTGAAGCTTTCTTT. Its protein is CASSYEVENTEAFF.

The chain is built from TRBV18 and TRBJ2-7; D may match TRBD1 or TRBD2 (5 bases each). Germline V CDR1 and CDR2: KGHSH, LQKENI. This CDR3 is built from 18 residues. V was trimmed by 6 bases and J by 3 bases, leaving 27 bases between them. In DNA form, the CDR3 reads TGTGCCAGCTCCCCCACCCCGGGGCAATTTAGGGGCGTCTACGAGCAGTACTTC. This translates into CASSPTPGQFRGVYEQYF. The variable domain in full, completed from reference TRBV18 and TRBJ2-7, reads NAGVMQNPRHLVRRRGQEARLRCSPMKGHSHVYWYRQLPEEGLKFMVYLQKENIIDESGMPKERFSAEFPKEGPSILRIQQVVRGDSAAYFCASSPTPGQFRGVYEQYFGPGTRLTVT.

The chain employs TRBV11-3 and TRBJ2-1; 7 positions match TRBD1. Germline CDR1 and CDR2: SGHNT and YENEEA. The J segment lost 6 bases and the V segment lost 2 bases, leaving 4 bases of the junction unmatched. The CDR3 runs 14 residues. The CDR3 here is CASSLLRDSNEQFF. The CDR3, as DNA: TGTGCCAGCAGCTTACTTAGGGACAGCAATGAGCAGTTCTTC.

A few counts support this clone. The chain combines TRBV29-1 with TRBJ1-1; D perhaps matches TRBD1 (5 bases). Trimming stripped 5 bases from V and 3 bases from J, with 13 bases between. Per the germline V gene, CDR1 is SQVTM and CDR2 is ANQGSEA. The CDR3 runs 13 residues. This CDR3 is CSVLEGTDTEAFF. The DNA for the CDR3 is TGCAGCGTTCTGGAGGGGACGGACACTGAAGCTTTCTTT.

The genes are TRBV19 and TRBJ2-1, with 9 bases lining up with TRBD2. Germline CDR1 reads LNHDA; CDR2 reads SQIVND (reference sequence). This CDR3 has 15 residues. Trimming cost V 7 bases and J 0 bases; bases outside gene matches: 4. The CDR3 region has the DNA TGTGCCAGTACTACTAGCGGGCGCTCCTACAATGAGCAGTTCTTC. Translated, it gives CASTTSGRSYNEQFF.